This entry describes one T cell receptor (beta chain). The ends lost 7 bases at V and 7 bases at J; junction bases unmatched: 7. The CDR3 length is 11 residues. From germline, CDR1 is SQVTM and CDR2 ANQGSEA. The authors' processing: Reference gene primers were amplified, and this amplification served to estimate nucleated cell counts. The table came from immunoSEQ multiplex PCR; TCRdb's copy has only in-frame clones and leaves some out. Clonal size and the V and J genes are those of that table, whereas D and trimming came from the DNA. Of 270,000 or so clones detected, roughly 84% appear once; the ten largest clones hold roughly 3%. The source of the sample is a study of blood T cell repertoires in COVID-19. Looking at the study overall: Samples taken during acute and convalescent COVID-19 were collected in the United States, Italy and Spain. Sample material is recorded as cDNA or gDNA derived from T cells, B-cell-depleted T cells, or PBMCs.

The source of this sequence is a woman under 30 with acute or convalescent COVID-19. This chain uses TRBV29-1 with TRBJ2-7; TRBD2 aligns across 7 bases. Sequenced: peripheral blood. CDR3: CSGGKAGEQYF. The DNA for the CDR3 is TGCAGCGGGGGGAAAGCGGGAGAGCAGTACTTC.